The clone carrying this T cell receptor (beta chain) was picked up one time. The assay was immunoSEQ multiplex PCR, and TCRdb's table has in-frame clones only and misses some. The data hold about 160,000 clones, with about 87% observed a single time. The data derive from a study of control samples from healthy donors and cancer patients. Trimming took off 7 bases at V and 3 bases at J, with 15 bases between the two ends. CDR1 SQVTM and CDR2 ANQGSEA come from the germline V gene. The CDR3 is 13 residues long. The source is a man under 40 in good health. The chain employs TRBV29-1 and TRBJ1-1; maybe TRBD1 (6 bases). What was sequenced was blood. CDR3 nucleotides: TGCAGCGGTCGTCCCAGGGGAGACACTGAAGCTTTCTTT. This codes for CSGRPRGDTEAFF. Complete variable domain (other parts from reference TRBV29-1 and TRBJ1-1): SAVISQKPSRDICQRGTSLTIQCQVDSQVTMMFWYRQQPGQSLTLIATANQGSEATYESGFVIDKFPISRPNLTFSTLTVSNMSPEDSSIYLCSGRPRGDTEAFFGQGTRLTVV.